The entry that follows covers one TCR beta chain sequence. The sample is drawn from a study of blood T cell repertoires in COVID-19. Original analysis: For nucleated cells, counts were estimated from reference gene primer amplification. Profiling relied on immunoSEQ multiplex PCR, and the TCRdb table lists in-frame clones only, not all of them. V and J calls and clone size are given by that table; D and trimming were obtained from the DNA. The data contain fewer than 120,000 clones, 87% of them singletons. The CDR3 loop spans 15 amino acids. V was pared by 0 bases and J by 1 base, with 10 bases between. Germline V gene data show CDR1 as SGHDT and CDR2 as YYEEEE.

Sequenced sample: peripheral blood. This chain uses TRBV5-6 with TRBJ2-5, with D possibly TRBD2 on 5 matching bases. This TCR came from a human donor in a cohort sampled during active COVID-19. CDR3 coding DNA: TGTGCCAGCAGCTTGGGTGCGGGCACCCAAGAGACCCAGTACTTC. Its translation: CASSLGAGTQETQYF.